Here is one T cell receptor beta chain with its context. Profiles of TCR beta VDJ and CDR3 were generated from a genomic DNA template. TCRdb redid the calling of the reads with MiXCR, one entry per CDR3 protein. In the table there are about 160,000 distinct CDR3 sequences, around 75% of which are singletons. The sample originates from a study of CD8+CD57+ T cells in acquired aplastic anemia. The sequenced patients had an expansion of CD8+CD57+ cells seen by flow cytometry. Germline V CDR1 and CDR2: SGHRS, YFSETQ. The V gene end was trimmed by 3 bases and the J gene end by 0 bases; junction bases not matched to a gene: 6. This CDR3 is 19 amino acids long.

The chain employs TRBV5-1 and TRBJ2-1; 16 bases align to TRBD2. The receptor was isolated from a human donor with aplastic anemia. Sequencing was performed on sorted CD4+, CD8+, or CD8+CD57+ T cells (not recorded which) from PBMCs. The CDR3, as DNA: TGCGCCAGCAGCTCCGGGACTAGCGGGAGGGAGAGCTCCTACAATGAGCAGTTCTTC. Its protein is CASSSGTSGRESSYNEQFF.